One sample yielded the 5 T cell receptor beta chains listed below, sequenced in a study of blood T cell repertoires in COVID-19. Sequencing used immunoSEQ multiplex PCR; TCRdb keeps in-frame clones, though not all of them. The sample consists of fewer than 250,000 clones, around 82% of them appearing once. The sequencing sample was made of peripheral blood. The receptors come from a woman in her 70s with acute or convalescent COVID-19.

The rearrangement uses TRBV6-2 or TRBV6-3 and TRBJ1-5; the D is unclear. The CDR3 consists of 12 residues. Germline CDR1 reads MNHEY; CDR2 reads SVGEGT. V lost 2 bases and J 4 bases, leaving 3 bases between the germline ends. CDR3 nucleotides: TGTGCCAGCAGTTACCAGAATCAGCCCCAGCATTTT. This sequence encodes CASSYQNQPQHF.

This clone was seen only a few times. The genes are TRBV14 and TRBJ1-1; unclear D gene. In germline, CDR1 is SGHDN, CDR2 FVKESK. The CDR3 loop spans 14 amino acids. V dropped 2 bases and J dropped 3 bases, with 10 bases sitting between them. The CDR3 region is CASSQFTSDTEAFF. CDR3 coding DNA: TGTGCCAGCAGCCAATTCACATCCGACACTGAAGCTTTCTTT. Filled out from reference TRBV14 and TRBJ1-1, the complete variable domain reads EAGVTQFPSHSVIEKGQTVTLRCDPISGHDNLYWYRRVMGKEIKFLLHFVKESKQDESGMPNNRFLAERTGGTYSTLKVQPAELEDSGVYFCASSQFTSDTEAFFGQGTRLTVV.

This clone was observed a handful of times. V is TRBV6-6 and J is TRBJ2-2, with D tentatively TRBD2 (7 bases). The CDR3 extends over 15 amino acids. Germline CDR1 is MNHNY and CDR2 is SVGAGI (reference sequence). V dropped 0 bases and J dropped 7 bases, with 12 bases sitting between them. The CDR3 spells CASSYSPGGSGELFF. The CDR3 nucleotides are TGTGCCAGCAGTTACTCTCCGGGGGGCAGCGGGGAGCTGTTTTTT.

This CDR3 is CASRPGGSNQPQHF. CDR3 coding DNA: TGTGCCAGCAGGCCAGGGGGCAGCAATCAGCCCCAGCATTTT. V usage is TRBV28 and J usage is TRBJ1-5; 8 positions agree with TRBD1. The CDR3 covers 14 residues. Germline CDR1 MDHEN, CDR2 SYDVKM. The junction had 2 bases not matched to a gene; V was cut back by 6 bases and J by 1 base.

The chain employs TRBV5-1 and TRBJ1-6; D is uncertain. CDR1 is SGHRS and CDR2 is YFSETQ in the germline V gene. V was cut by 0 bases and J by 7 bases, with 8 bases left in between. This CDR3 is 14 amino acids long. CDR3 bases: TGCGCCAGCAGCTTGGTTAGTTCCAATTCACCCCTCCACTTT. This encodes CASSLVSSNSPLHF.